The clone carrying this T cell receptor beta chain is a singleton in its sample. Produced via immunoSEQ multiplex PCR; TCRdb's table is partial and in-frame only. The table records over 120,000 clones, over 75% of them present only once. The data stem from a study of blood T cell repertoires in COVID-19. Looked up from germline, CDR1 is MGHRA and CDR2 is YSYEKL. Trimming took 4 bases from V and 1 from J, leaving 7 bases between them. The CDR3 runs 13 residues. This chain connects TRBV4-1 to TRBJ2-5; no clear D gene. The specimen was peripheral blood. The clonotype comes from a human donor in a cohort sampled during active COVID-19. The CDR3 loop reads CASSPGPQETQYF. The CDR3 DNA follows: TGCGCCAGCAGCCCAGGTCCCCAAGAGACCCAGTACTTC.